Following are 20 T cell receptor beta chains from one sample sequenced in a study of cytomegalovirus exposure and HLA in healthy donors (dated by TCRdb to about 2017). To prepare the library, the immunoSEQ multiplex PCR assay was applied. The multiplex PCR relied on a mix of 60 forward primers for TCR Vbeta segments and 13 reverse primers for TCR Jbeta segments. TCRdb took this table from immuneACCESS and kept in-frame rearrangements with V and J called. Such tables lack part of the clones; where checked against another copy, unresolved V genes explain under half of the gap, and the rest is unexplained. This sample comprises 150,000 to 200,000 clones, around 77% of them detected only once. The top ten clones comprise 1.5% to 2% of the sample. Material: PBMCs. The receptors come from a woman younger than 45 in good health and CMV-seronegative.

As for this clone: Other DNA sequences in this sample translate to the same CDR3. V is TRBV7-9 and J is TRBJ1-4; maybe TRBD1 (5 bases). Looked up from germline, CDR1 is SEHNR and CDR2 is FQNEAQ (reference sequence). This CDR3 contains 12 residues. Trimming took 2 bases from V and 7 from J, leaving 5 bases between them. The CDR3 region has the DNA TGTGCCAGCAGCTTACAGGGTGAAAAACTGTTTTTT. It translates to CASSLQGEKLFF. Full variable domain (outside the CDR3, taken from reference TRBV7-9 and TRBJ1-4): DTGVSQNPRHKITKRGQNVTFRCDPISEHNRLYWYRQTLGQGPEFLTYFQNEAQLEKSRLLSDRFSAERPKGSFSTLEIQRTEQGDSAMYLCASSLQGEKLFFGSGTQLSVL.

This clone was found a few times. The chain joins TRBV5-6 to TRBJ1-1; possible D gene TRBD1, 6 bases. Germline V CDR1 and CDR2: SGHDT, YYEEEE. V lost 4 bases and J 0 bases, leaving 13 bases between the germline ends. The CDR3 covers 15 residues. CDR3 nucleotide sequence: TGTGCCAGCAGCGCACCGGGACACATGAACACTGAAGCTTTCTTT. It encodes CASSAPGHMNTEAFF.

The chain combines TRBV28 with TRBJ1-5; 12 bases are a match to TRBD1. V was clipped by 8 bases and J by 5 bases; unmatched bases: 10. This CDR3 spans 16 amino acids. Germline-derived CDR1 and CDR2 are MDHEN and SYDVKM. The CDR3 protein is CASQGTGTGGYQPQHF. DNA of the CDR3: TGTGCCAGCCAAGGAACAGGGACAGGGGGCTATCAGCCCCAGCATTTT.

V gene TRBV19 combines with J gene TRBJ1-1, with D maybe TRBD1 (6 bases). The germline V gene encodes CDR1 LNHDA and CDR2 SQIVND (reference sequence). The CDR3 extends over 15 amino acids. Trimming removed 6 bases at V and 5 bases at J, with 19 bases between. CDR3 sequence reads: CASRENTGRLTEAFF. DNA of the CDR3: TGTGCCAGTAGGGAAAATACAGGGCGGTTAACTGAAGCTTTCTTT.

The genes are TRBV19 and TRBJ2-7, with TRBD2 identical over 8 bases. The CDR3 extends over 12 amino acids. Germline CDR1 and CDR2: LNHDA and SQIVND (reference sequence). Trimming at V came to 6 bases and at J to 7 bases, leaving 5 bases not matched to a gene. CDR3 sequence: CASSYGGEEQYF. The CDR3 DNA sequence: TGTGCCAGTAGCTACGGGGGGGAAGAGCAGTACTTC.

This clone turned up a few times. V usage is TRBV19 and J usage is TRBJ2-2, with D tentatively TRBD2 (7 bases). Trimming took off 5 bases at V and 0 bases at J, with 13 bases between the two ends. There are 16 residues in the CDR3. Germline V lookup: CDR1 LNHDA, CDR2 SQIVND (reference sequence). DNA for the CDR3: TGTGCCAGTAGTGGGGGGGGGACACCGAACACCGGGGAGCTGTTTTTT. Protein sequence: CASSGGGTPNTGELFF.

The chain recombines TRBV9 with TRBJ1-1; weak D call: TRBD1 (6 bases). In germline, CDR1 is SGDLS, CDR2 YYNGEE. The CDR3 is 13 amino acids. V lost 0 bases and J 7 bases, leaving 10 bases between the germline ends. DNA for the CDR3: TGTGCCAGCAGCGTAGGAGGGGGGGGTGAAGCTTTCTTT. Its translation is CASSVGGGGEAFF.

The CDR3 DNA sequence: TGTGCCAGCAGCATACAGGGGGTGAACACCGGGGAGCTGTTTTTT. It translates to CASSIQGVNTGELFF. The chain links TRBV9 to TRBJ2-2, with TRBD1 matching 8 bases. The CDR3 length is 15 residues. With 4 bases clipped from V and 1 base from J, the junction kept 3 bases outside the gene matches. Per germline, CDR1 SGDLS and CDR2 YYNGEE.

This clone has a single count. V gene TRBV7-9 combines with J gene TRBJ1-4; weak D call: TRBD1 (6 bases). The V end lost 5 bases, the J end lost 7 bases, and 26 bases lay between the germline ends. Germline V gene lookup returns CDR1 SEHNR and CDR2 FQNEAQ (reference sequence). The CDR3 runs to 18 residues. CDR3 sequence: CASSQRYLTGYDGEKLFF. CDR3 in DNA: TGTGCCAGCAGCCAACGCTACCTGACAGGATATGATGGTGAAAAACTGTTTTTT.

The chain couples TRBV2 to TRBJ1-1; 8 bases align to TRBD1. V shed 5 bases and J 5 bases; nucleotides not matched to a gene: 13. Germline lookup yields CDR1 SNHLY and CDR2 FYNNEI. CDR3 size: 16 residues. In DNA form, the CDR3 reads TGTGCCAGCAGTACGACAGGGGAGATGGGGAGGACTGAAGCTTTCTTT. It is translated as CASSTTGEMGRTEAFF. Full variable domain (missing parts from reference TRBV2 and TRBJ1-1): EPEVTQTPSHQVTQMGQEVILRCVPISNHLYFYWYRQILGQKVEFLVSFYNNEISEKSEIFDDQFSVERPDGSNFTLKIRSTKLEDSAMYFCASSTTGEMGRTEAFFGQGTRLTVV.

This clone was counted between two and nine times. The V and J genes are TRBV18 and TRBJ2-7, with 9 bases fitting TRBD2. Germline CDR1 is KGHSH and CDR2 is LQKENI. Trimming removed 3 bases from V and 3 bases from J; junction bases left unmatched: 9. The CDR3 has 16 residues. DNA for the CDR3: TGTGCCAGCTCACCTTTTAGCGGGAGTGGAGTCTACGAGCAGTACTTC. It codes for CASSPFSGSGVYEQYF.

V is TRBV10-3 and J is TRBJ2-1, with 11 bases identical to TRBD2. Germline lookup yields CDR1 ENHRY and CDR2 SYGVKD. The CDR3 sequence is 16 residues long. V lost 7 bases, J lost 5 bases, and 10 bases stayed unmatched. The DNA for the CDR3 is TGTGCCATCATGGGGGCCGAGACTAGCGGGAACAATGAGCAGTTCTTC. The encoded protein is CAIMGAETSGNNEQFF.

The chain couples TRBV7-2 to TRBJ1-1; 9 bases fit TRBD1. With 1 base clipped from V and 2 bases from J, the junction kept 2 bases outside the gene matches. The CDR3 spans 15 residues. CDR1 SGHTA and CDR2 FQGNSA come from the germline V gene. The CDR3 bases are TGTGCCAGCAGCTTAGGGACAGGGGAAAACACTGAAGCTTTCTTT. It translates to CASSLGTGENTEAFF.

The chain links TRBV15 to TRBJ1-5; D may be TRBD1 (6 bases). The CDR3 spans 16 residues. The V end was cut by 5 bases, the J end by 6 bases, with 20 bases between. Germline values: CDR1 LNHNV, CDR2 YYDKDF (reference sequence). This CDR3 is CATSGMGAYSLQPQHF. For the CDR3, the DNA is TGTGCCACCAGCGGCATGGGGGCCTACTCCCTTCAGCCCCAGCATTTT. Drawing the rest from reference TRBV15 and TRBJ1-5, the complete variable domain is DAMVIQNPRYQVTQFGKPVTLSCSQTLNHNVMYWYQQKSSQAPKLLFHYYDKDFNNEADTPDNFQSRRPNTSFCFLDIRSPGLGDTAMYLCATSGMGAYSLQPQHFGDGTRLSIL.

In this sample, this clone turned up once. This chain joins TRBV4-1 and TRBJ2-1; D is perhaps TRBD2 (5 bases). The CDR3 loop spans 13 amino acids. Per germline, CDR1 MGHRA and CDR2 YSYEKL. Trimming pared 0 bases from V and 10 bases from J, leaving 10 bases between. CDR3: CASSQDSVGEQFF. In DNA, the CDR3 is TGCGCCAGCAGCCAAGATAGCGTAGGAGAGCAGTTCTTC.

This sequence joins TRBV7-9 and TRBJ2-1, with a weak D call TRBD1 (6 bases). The V gene lost 0 bases and the J gene lost 0 bases, with 9 bases spanning the gap. The germline V gene encodes CDR1 SEHNR and CDR2 FQNEAQ (reference sequence). CDR3 size: 16 residues. CDR3 region: CASSLAQGPSYNEQFF. The DNA for the CDR3 is TGTGCCAGCAGCTTAGCGCAGGGGCCCTCCTACAATGAGCAGTTCTTC.

This clone was seen just once. The chain combines TRBV4-1 with TRBJ2-3; 11 nucleotides agree with TRBD2. The J segment lost 0 bases and the V segment lost 0 bases, leaving 2 bases of the junction unmatched. The CDR3 covers 17 residues. Germline CDR1 reads MGHRA; CDR2 reads YSYEKL. CDR3 sequence: CASSQDWTSGSTDTQYF. CDR3 DNA: TGCGCCAGCAGCCAAGACTGGACTAGCGGGAGCACAGATACGCAGTATTTT.

The table lists this clone with a count of one. This chain joins TRBV14 and TRBJ1-4, with 7 bases identical to TRBD1. Germline-derived CDR1 and CDR2 are SGHDN and FVKESK. The CDR3 consists of 15 residues. V dropped 2 bases and J dropped 7; count of bases not matched to a gene: 7. The CDR3 protein is CASSQRQGGSEKLFF. DNA of the CDR3: TGTGCCAGCAGCCAACGACAGGGAGGAAGTGAAAAACTGTTTTTT.

V and J are TRBV5-1 and TRBJ1-1, with D uncertain. Germline CDR1 is SGHRS and CDR2 is YFSETQ. This CDR3 is 16 amino acids long. V lost 0 bases and J 4 bases, leaving 16 bases between the germline ends. CDR3 region: CASSLGILADSTEAFF. CDR3 in DNA: TGCGCCAGCAGCTTGGGCATCCTGGCGGATTCCACTGAAGCTTTCTTT.

This chain links TRBV7-3 with TRBJ1-1, with TRBD1 matching 7 bases. This CDR3 region has 13 residues. V trimming: 3 bases; J trimming: 3 bases; junction bases outside the gene matches: 1. The germline V gene has CDR1 SGHTA and CDR2 FQGTGA. CDR3: CASSFQGDTEAFF. CDR3 nucleotide sequence: TGTGCCAGCAGCTTCCAGGGGGACACTGAAGCTTTCTTT.